This TCR beta chain was found in a study of siplizumab effects on memory and regulatory T cells. General study findings and limits: Confirmation was lacking for the suppressive function of proliferating Tregs derived from siplizumab cultures. Unstimulated subsets were the mapping target of only a minor fraction of alloreactive clones. Naive or memory phenotype was unassignable for roughly 80-97% of proliferating CD4+ or CD8+ clones. Unstimulated naive T cells seemed to show more diversity than memory cells did, and they also seemed to be among the major contributors to the alloresponse.

Measured with immunoSEQ multiplex PCR; TCRdb has only the in-frame clones, and not every one. This table has approximately 65,000 clones, about 80% appearing once. Per the germline V gene, CDR1 is SNHLY and CDR2 is FYNNEI. The CDR3 loop spans 14 amino acids. Trimming shortened V by 7 bases and J by 2 bases, and 15 bases separated the two germline ends. Comments on this clone: Its antigen is unknown.

This TCR came from a human donor in good health. The sample taken for sequencing was memory CD4+ T cells sorted from blood. The chain is built from TRBV2 and TRBJ2-7; no definite D call. The CDR3 reads CASNAGYPAYEQYF. The CDR3 nucleotides are TGTGCCAGCAACGCCGGCTATCCCGCCTACGAGCAGTACTTC.